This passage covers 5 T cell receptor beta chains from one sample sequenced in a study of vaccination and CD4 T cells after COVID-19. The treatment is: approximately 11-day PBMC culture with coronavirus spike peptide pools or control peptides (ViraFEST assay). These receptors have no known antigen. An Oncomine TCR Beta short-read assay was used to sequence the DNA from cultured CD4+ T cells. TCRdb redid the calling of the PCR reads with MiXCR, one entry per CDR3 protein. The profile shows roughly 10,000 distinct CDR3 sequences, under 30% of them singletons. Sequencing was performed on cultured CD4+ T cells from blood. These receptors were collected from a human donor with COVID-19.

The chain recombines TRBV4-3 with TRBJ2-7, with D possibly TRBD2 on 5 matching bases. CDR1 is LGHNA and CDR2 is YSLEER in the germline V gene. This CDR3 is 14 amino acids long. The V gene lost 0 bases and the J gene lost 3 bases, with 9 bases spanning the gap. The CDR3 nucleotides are TGCGCCAGCAGCCAAGAGAGGGCCAGCTACGAGCAGTACTTC. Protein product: CASSQERASYEQYF.

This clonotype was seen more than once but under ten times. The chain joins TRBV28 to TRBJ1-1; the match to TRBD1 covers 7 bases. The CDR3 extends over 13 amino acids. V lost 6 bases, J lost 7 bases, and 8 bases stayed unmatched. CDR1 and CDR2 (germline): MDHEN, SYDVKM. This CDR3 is CASSGGRGIEAFF. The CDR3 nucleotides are TGTGCCAGCAGCGGAGGCAGGGGGATTGAAGCTTTCTTT. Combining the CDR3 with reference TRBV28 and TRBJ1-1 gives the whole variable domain DVKVTQSSRYLVKRTGEKVFLECVQDMDHENMFWYRQDPGLGLRLIYFSYDVKMKEKGDIPEGYSVSREKKERFSLILESASTNQTSMYLCASSGGRGIEAFFGQGTRLTVV.

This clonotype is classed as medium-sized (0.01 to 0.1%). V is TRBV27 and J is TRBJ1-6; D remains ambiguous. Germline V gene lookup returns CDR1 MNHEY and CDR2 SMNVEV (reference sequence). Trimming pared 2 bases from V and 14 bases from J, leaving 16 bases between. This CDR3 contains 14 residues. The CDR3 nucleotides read TGTGCCAGCAGTTTAACCTCCGAGGGCCGGACCCTCCACTTT. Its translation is CASSLTSEGRTLHF.

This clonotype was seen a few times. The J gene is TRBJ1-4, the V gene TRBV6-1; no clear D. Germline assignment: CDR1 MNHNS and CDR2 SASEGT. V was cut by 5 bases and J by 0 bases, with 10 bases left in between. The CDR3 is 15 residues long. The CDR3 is CASSPSRATNEKLFF. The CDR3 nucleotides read TGTGCCAGCAGTCCCTCCCGGGCAACTAATGAAAAACTGTTTTTT.

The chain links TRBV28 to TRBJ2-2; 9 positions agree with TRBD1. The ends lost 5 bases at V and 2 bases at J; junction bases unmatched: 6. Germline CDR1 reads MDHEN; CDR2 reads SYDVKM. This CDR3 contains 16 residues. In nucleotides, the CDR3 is TGTGCCAGCAGTCCGGGGGGACAGGGAAACACCGGGGAGCTGTTTTTT. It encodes CASSPGGQGNTGELFF.